This T cell receptor beta chain was found in a study of blood T cell repertoires in COVID-19. Across the whole study: COVID-19 samples collected from the United States, Italy and Spain covered acute and convalescent phases. The analysed material was cDNA or gDNA that came from T cells, B-cell-depleted T cells, or PBMCs.

This clone showed up just once. In the original analysis: It was from reference gene primer amplification that nucleated cell counts were estimated. Repertoires were generated with immunoSEQ multiplex PCR, while TCRdb's copy carries only in-frame clones and drops some. Clone size and V and J calls were adopted from that table, with D and trimming inferred from the DNA. The repertoire holds approximately 100,000 clones, 75% to 85% seen once, with roughly 25% in the top ten. Germline CDR1 reads LGHNA; CDR2 reads YSLEER. V lost 5 bases, J lost 2 bases, and 12 bases stayed unmatched. This CDR3 has 16 amino acids.

The rearrangement joins TRBV4-3 to TRBJ2-7; 7 bases are shared with TRBD1. This TCR was sampled from a man in his 70s with acute or convalescent COVID-19. Material: peripheral blood. The CDR3 DNA reads as TGCGCCAGCAGCTCTCGACAGGGCTCGGGGCCCTACGAGCAGTACTTC. Translating gives CASSSRQGSGPYEQYF.